This TCR beta chain was captured in a study of Ad26.COV2.S vaccination and SARS-CoV-2 variants. The wider study: Intramuscularly, Ad26.COV2.S was given either once or twice, 56 days apart.

Study results and caveats: Total T cell responses were possibly underestimated by TCR breadth and depth analyses.

CDR1 and CDR2 (germline): SEHNR, FQNEAQ (reference sequence). The V end lost 0 bases, the J end lost 6 bases, and 10 bases lay between the germline ends. The CDR3 totals 14 residues. As to treatment: around 19 received Ad26.COV2.S at low or high dose, single or two shots; about 5 received placebo; per-sample allocation not given. On day 63 after the first injection, vaccine and placebo recipients gave samples. This table comes from immunoSEQ multiplex PCR, and its TCRdb copy is limited to in-frame clones, with some not included. Of some 390,000 clones in the sample, 89% are singletons; the top ten hold under 2%. In the case of this clone: No antigen is known for it.

This TCR derives from a person between 18 and 65 years old who received the Ad26.COV2.S COVID-19 vaccine or a placebo. The genes are TRBV7-9 and TRBJ2-3; a weak D match, TRBD2 (7 bases). The input for sequencing was peripheral blood, taken in a trial of Ad26.COV2.S vaccine versus placebo. CDR3 in DNA: TGTGCCAGCAGCTTAGCGGAGGGGGGGGATACGCAGTATTTT. Translated, it gives CASSLAEGGDTQYF.